The next 10 T cell receptor beta chains were all read from a single sample in a study of blood T cells in healthy people across ages. PCR was performed a second time for about 6 to 12 cycles using a sample-barcoded 5' primer and a J-beta primer mix. A single record per CDR3 protein comes from TCRdb applying MiXCR to the 5' RACE reads. The sample gives approximately 790,000 distinct CDR3 sequences, around 68% of which show up once; about 27% is in the top ten. Sequenced material: blood. These receptors originate from a young man in good health.

The chain is built from TRBV7-3 and TRBJ2-1, with TRBD2 identical over 8 bases. Trimming took 5 bases from V and 6 from J; bases not matched to a gene: 3. Germline CDR1 is SGHTA and CDR2 is FQGTGA. CDR3 length equals 13 residues. The CDR3 here is CASSPTSANEQFF. CDR3 in DNA: TGTGCCAGCAGCCCGACTAGCGCCAATGAGCAGTTCTTC.

The rearrangement joins TRBV25-1 to TRBJ2-7, with 7 bases identical to TRBD1. The DNA matches TRBJ2-5 better at its end, which makes the J call doubtful. CDR1 MGHDK and CDR2 SYGVNS come from the germline V gene. The CDR3 sequence is 14 residues long. The CDR3 sequence is CASSHTGERETQYF. In nucleotides, the CDR3 is TGTGCCAGCAGTCATACAGGGGAACGAGAGACCCAGTACTTC.

As concerns this clonotype: A much more abundant neighbour one base away suggests this may be a read error. The chain is built from TRBV7-2 and TRBJ2-2, with D maybe TRBD2 (6 bases). CDR1 and CDR2 from the germline V gene are SGHTA and FQGNSA. V was shortened by 5 bases and J by 2 bases, with 21 bases between the two germline ends. The CDR3 totals 18 residues. The CDR3 loop reads CASSGGYGSGLNTGELFF. CDR3 nucleotide sequence: TGTGCCAGCAGCGGGGGTTATGGCAGCGGGCTAAACACCGGGGAGCTGTTTTTT.

This chain links TRBV6-5 with TRBJ2-5; D possibly corresponds to TRBD1 (6 bases). Looked up from germline, CDR1 is MNHEY and CDR2 is SVGAGI. The CDR3 is 15 amino acids. V lost 3 bases to trimming and J lost 4 bases, with 15 bases between them. This chain's CDR3 is CASSYLGTPSETQYF. As DNA, the CDR3 is TGTGCCAGCAGTTATCTCGGGACACCCTCAGAGACCCAGTACTTC.

The chain links TRBV3-1 to TRBJ2-5; 11 bases align to TRBD2. V lost 0 bases to trimming and J lost 0 bases; unmatched junction nucleotides: 6. The CDR3 has 18 residues. Germline loops: CDR1 LGHDT, CDR2 YNNKEL (reference sequence). CDR3 loop: CASSQEGASGGYQETQYF. The DNA of the CDR3 is TGTGCCAGCAGCCAAGAGGGGGCTAGCGGGGGGTACCAAGAGACCCAGTACTTC.

V and J are TRBV4-3 and TRBJ2-7; possibly TRBD1 for D (6 bases). Germline CDR1 is LGHNA and CDR2 is YSLEER. Deletions cut 4 bases from V and 3 bases from J, with 13 bases between. The CDR3 extends over 14 amino acids. CDR3 amino acids: CASSLNREVYEQYF. CDR3 sequence (DNA): TGCGCCAGCAGCCTCAACAGGGAAGTCTACGAGCAGTACTTC.

V is TRBV28 and J is TRBJ2-4, with 8 bases aligning to TRBD2. The ends lost 11 bases at V and 1 base at J; junction bases unmatched: 4. The CDR3 extends over 13 amino acids. CDR1 and CDR2 from the germline V gene are MDHEN and SYDVKM. DNA of the CDR3: TGTGCCTCAGCGGGAGAGGCCAAAAACATTCAGTACTTC. Protein product: CASAGEAKNIQYF.

The rearrangement links TRBV24-1 to TRBJ2-2, with D perhaps matching TRBD2 (7 bases). CDR1 KGHDR and CDR2 SFDVKD come from the germline V gene. V dropped 2 bases and J dropped 9 bases, with 12 bases sitting between them. This CDR3 is built from 14 residues. The CDR3 region has the DNA TGTGCCACCAGTGATTCAACGGGGGGCCGGGAGCTGTTTTTT. This gives the protein CATSDSTGGRELFF.

The rearrangement uses TRBV27 and TRBJ2-4; TRBD1 matches 9 bases. With 6 bases clipped from V and 7 bases from J, the junction kept 10 bases outside the gene matches. Germline V gene lookup returns CDR1 MNHEY and CDR2 SMNVEV (reference sequence). The CDR3 is 15 amino acids. For the CDR3, the DNA is TGTGCCAGCAGAGACCAGGGACAGGGAGTGAACATTCAGTACTTC. Residues: CASRDQGQGVNIQYF.

The chain combines TRBV4-3 with TRBJ2-1; 9 positions match TRBD1. The trim removed 0 bases at V and 9 bases at J, leaving 6 bases unmatched. Germline V lookup: CDR1 LGHNA, CDR2 YSLEER. The CDR3 extends over 15 amino acids. Here the CDR3 DNA reads TGCGCCAGCAGCCAAGACGGGACAGGGCGGGGTGAGCAGTTCTTC. Translated, it gives CASSQDGTGRGEQFF.